The 30 T cell receptor beta chains given below trace back to one sample, sequenced in a study of T cell repertoires in cytomegalovirus infection. Their antigens remain unidentified. A single record per CDR3 protein comes from TCRdb applying MiXCR to the reads. The data hold hundreds of thousands of distinct CDR3 sequences, with under 55% observed a single time. The sequencing here drew on cultured PBMCs, taken from culture after CMV antigen stimulation. The source is a human donor in good health (CMV status not recorded). Some clones in this sample may be carry-over from other donors' samples.

This clonotype has a handful of counts. The chain employs TRBV7-2 and TRBJ2-7; D is ambiguous. Germline CDR1 reads SGHTA; CDR2 reads FQGNSA. The ends were cut back, 2 bases at V and 3 bases at J, with 11 bases in the middle. CDR3 size: 14 residues. The DNA of the CDR3 is TGTGCCAGCAGCTTACGGTCACCTGGCTACGAGCAGTACTTC. Translating it yields CASSLRSPGYEQYF.

The V call is TRBV25-1, the J call TRBJ2-5; D may be TRBD2 (6 bases). Germline values: CDR1 MGHDK, CDR2 SYGVNS. This CDR3 is 16 amino acids long. V was shortened by 3 bases and J by 0 bases, with 14 bases between the two germline ends. CDR3 loop: CASSDSASAYQETQYF. In DNA form, the CDR3 reads TGTGCCAGCAGTGATTCGGCTAGCGCGTACCAAGAGACCCAGTACTTC.

V gene TRBV7-2 combines with J gene TRBJ2-7, with TRBD1 matching 8 bases. Germline V lookup: CDR1 SGHTA, CDR2 FQGNSA. J lost 6 bases, V lost 3 bases, and 1 base had no gene match. The CDR3 is 12 amino acids. The CDR3 region has the DNA TGTGCCAGCAGCTTCACAGGGGGCGAGCAGTACTTC. As protein: CASSFTGGEQYF.

The chain uses TRBV4-3 and TRBJ2-3; 14 bases align to TRBD2. With V trimmed by 3 bases and J by 2 bases, 10 bases remained unmatched. Germline values: CDR1 LGHNA, CDR2 YSLEER. The CDR3 consists of 19 residues. CDR3 sequence reads: CASSQEGLAGVGITDTQYF. CDR3 nucleotides: TGCGCCAGCAGCCAGGAGGGACTAGCGGGAGTTGGGATCACAGATACGCAGTATTTT.

This clonotype was detected once. This rearrangement joins TRBV12-3 or TRBV12-4 to TRBJ2-7; 10 nucleotides align to TRBD1. The CDR3 extends over 14 amino acids. Trimming removed 6 bases from V and 4 bases from J; junction bases left unmatched: 6. CDR3 sequence reads: CASRTGTGDYEQYF. DNA of the CDR3: TGTGCCAGCAGGACCGGGACAGGGGATTACGAGCAGTACTTC.

This chain links TRBV7-6 with TRBJ2-1, with D perhaps matching TRBD2 (6 bases). The CDR3 runs 16 residues. Deletions cut 5 bases from V and 3 bases from J, with 17 bases between. Germline CDR1 and CDR2: SGHVS and FNYEAQ. CDR3 residues: CASSPTGTRFYNEQFF. In DNA form, the CDR3 reads TGTGCCAGCAGCCCCACCGGGACTCGTTTCTACAATGAGCAGTTCTTC.

The chain links TRBV11-2 to TRBJ1-5, with D unresolved. Trimming pared 5 bases from V and 7 bases from J, leaving 12 bases between. Germline V gene lookup returns CDR1 SGHAT and CDR2 FQNNGV. There are 13 residues in the CDR3. The DNA of the CDR3 is TGTGCCAGCAGCCACGCGGGAGGACAGCCCCAGCATTTT. This translates into CASSHAGGQPQHF. The whole variable domain, filled in from reference TRBV11-2 and TRBJ1-5, reads EAGVAQSPRYKIIEKRQSVAFWCNPISGHATLYWYQQILGQGPKLLIQFQNNGVVDDSQLPKDRFSAERLKGVDSTLKIQPAKLEDSAVYLCASSHAGGQPQHFGDGTRLSIL.

The CDR3 DNA reads as TGTGCCAGCATCCTGACAGCCCTGAACACTGAAGCTTTCTTT. Translated, it gives CASILTALNTEAFF. The rearrangement uses TRBV12-3 or TRBV12-4 and TRBJ1-1; D perhaps matches TRBD1 (5 bases). This CDR3 has 14 residues. Trimming stripped 7 bases from V and 0 bases from J, with 12 bases between.

The chain couples TRBV12-3 or TRBV12-4 to TRBJ2-2; D remains ambiguous. This CDR3 spans 14 amino acids. Trimming removed 0 bases from V and 1 base from J, with 3 bases in between. The CDR3 loop reads CASSLAQNTGELFF. DNA of the CDR3: TGTGCCAGCAGTTTAGCGCAGAACACCGGGGAGCTGTTTTTT.

V is TRBV7-2 and J is TRBJ2-5; D is uncertain. The CDR3 contains 14 residues. V dropped 6 bases and J dropped 1 base, with 12 bases sitting between them. CDR1 SGHTA and CDR2 FQGNSA come from the germline V gene. The CDR3 is CASSYEAGQETQYF. The CDR3 DNA follows: TGTGCCAGCAGTTATGAGGCTGGCCAAGAGACCCAGTACTTC.

The chain employs TRBV28 and TRBJ2-1; 8 nucleotides agree with TRBD1. CDR1 is MDHEN, CDR2 SYDVKM, per germline. This CDR3 is 14 amino acids long. The trim removed 6 bases at V and 6 bases at J, leaving 7 bases unmatched. CDR3 nucleotide sequence: TGTGCCAGCAGGCCGGACAGGGTGGTCAATGAGCAGTTCTTC. Encoded protein: CASRPDRVVNEQFF. Full variable domain (missing parts from reference TRBV28 and TRBJ2-1): DVKVTQSSRYLVKRTGEKVFLECVQDMDHENMFWYRQDPGLGLRLIYFSYDVKMKEKGDIPEGYSVSREKKERFSLILESASTNQTSMYLCASRPDRVVNEQFFGPGTRLTVL.

The J gene is TRBJ1-3, the V gene TRBV19; no reliable D call. With 10 bases removed from V and 0 bases from J, the gap between germline ends came to 13 bases. There are 14 residues in the CDR3. Germline loops: CDR1 LNHDA, CDR2 SQIVND (reference sequence). CDR3 in DNA: TGTGCCACCGAGAACCTCGACTCTGGAAACACCATATATTTT. Translating gives CATENLDSGNTIYF.

This clonotype was counted between two and nine times. The V gene is TRBV24-1, the J gene TRBJ2-3; D may be TRBD2 (6 bases). CDR3 length: 12 residues. The germline V and J ends were trimmed by 9 bases and 2 bases, with 8 bases remaining between them. The V gene's germline CDR1 is KGHDR and CDR2 SFDVKD. CDR3 DNA sequence: TGTGCCACCTCGGACTACACAGATACGCAGTATTTT. This encodes CATSDYTDTQYF.

The gene calls are TRBV5-6 and TRBJ1-2; D call uncertain. V lost 4 bases to trimming and J lost 4 bases, with 20 bases between them. The CDR3 covers 16 residues. Germline V gene sequence: CDR1 SGHDT, CDR2 YYEEEE. DNA for the CDR3: TGTGCCAGCAGCCTGCTGGGTTCCCTTTTTCTCTATGGCTACACCTTC. This sequence encodes CASSLLGSLFLYGYTF.

The rearrangement joins TRBV6-6 to TRBJ1-5; D gene unclear. Germline lookup yields CDR1 MNHNY and CDR2 SVGAGI (reference sequence). V was clipped by 2 bases and J by 0 bases, with 11 bases between them. The CDR3 extends over 16 amino acids. CDR3 nucleotide sequence: TGTGCCAGCAGTTACACGAGCTTATATAGCAATCAGCCCCAGCATTTT. This gives the protein CASSYTSLYSNQPQHF.

This rearrangement joins TRBV7-2 to TRBJ2-5; weak D call: TRBD2 (6 bases). V was pared by 1 base and J by 5 bases, with 11 bases between. The CDR3 runs to 14 residues. Germline CDR1 reads SGHTA; CDR2 reads FQGNSA. The CDR3 spells CASSLVAGSETQYF. The CDR3, as DNA: TGTGCCAGCAGCTTAGTGGCGGGGAGTGAGACCCAGTACTTC. The entire variable domain, with the rest obtained from reference TRBV7-2 and TRBJ2-5, is as follows: GAGVSQSPSNKVTEKGKDVELRCDPISGHTALYWYRQSLGQGLEFLIYFQGNSAPDKSGLPSDRFSAERTGGSVSTLTIQRTQQEDSAVYLCASSLVAGSETQYFGPGTRLLVL.

CDR3 bases: TGTGCCAGCACCCCCAGCGGGACAGGGTATGAAAAACTGTTTTTT. It is translated as CASTPSGTGYEKLFF. The chain carries TRBV7-4 and TRBJ1-4; 9 positions match TRBD1. Germline assignment: CDR1 SGHVT and CDR2 SQSDAQ. The CDR3 totals 15 residues. J was trimmed by 6 bases and V by 7 bases; bases with no gene match: 9. The full variable domain, with the rest looked up from reference TRBV7-4 and TRBJ1-4, is GAGVSQSPRYKVAKRGRDVALRCDSISGHVTLYWYRQTLGQGSEVLTYSQSDAQRDKSGRPSGRFSAERPERSVSTLKIQRTEQGDSAVYLCASTPSGTGYEKLFFGSGTQLSVL.

The V call is TRBV6-2 or TRBV6-3, the J call TRBJ2-3; the match to TRBD1 covers 7 bases. This CDR3 spans 14 amino acids. Trimming at V came to 7 bases and at J to 3 bases, leaving 7 bases not matched to a gene. Germline V lookup: CDR1 MNHEY, CDR2 SVGEGT. The CDR3: CASTRDSQTDTQYF. CDR3 bases: TGTGCCAGCACACGGGACAGTCAAACAGATACGCAGTATTTT.

As regards this clonotype: The germline gene is not matched at one end of the junction; a read error may be the cause. The chain employs TRBV6-2 or TRBV6-3 and TRBJ2-7, with 7 nucleotides matching TRBD1. The CDR3 is 15 amino acids. The germline gives CDR1 MNHEY, CDR2 SVGEGT. CDR3 sequence (DNA): TGTGCCAGCAGACCCGACAGGGCCCCTTCCTACGAGCAGCACTTC. It yields the protein CASRPDRAPSYEQHF.

This chain connects TRBV9 to TRBJ2-1; D might be TRBD2 (6 bases). Trimming pared 0 bases from V and 7 bases from J, leaving 14 bases between. Germline V lookup: CDR1 SGDLS, CDR2 YYNGEE. The CDR3 totals 15 residues. The CDR3 reads CASSVESWTKNEQFF. The CDR3 nucleotides are TGTGCCAGCAGCGTAGAGTCCTGGACTAAAAATGAGCAGTTCTTC.

This rearrangement joins TRBV3-1 to TRBJ1-2; no firm D call. Trimming removed 2 bases at V and 6 bases at J, with 10 bases between. CDR3 length equals 13 residues. Germline values: CDR1 LGHDT, CDR2 YNNKEL (reference sequence). The CDR3 nucleotides are TGTGCCAGCAGCCAATCGGGGTGGAATGGCTACACCTTC. Translating gives CASSQSGWNGYTF.

V usage is TRBV7-6 and J usage is TRBJ2-5; 8 bases match TRBD2. This CDR3 is built from 15 residues. CDR1 is SGHVS and CDR2 is FNYEAQ in the germline V gene. V trimming: 6 bases; J trimming: 3 bases; junction bases outside the gene matches: 9. The CDR3 reads CASSLPGLGEETQYF. DNA for the CDR3: TGTGCCAGCAGTCTACCGGGACTAGGAGAAGAGACCCAGTACTTC.

The V gene is TRBV6-1, the J gene TRBJ2-5; no reliable D call. Germline values: CDR1 MNHNS, CDR2 SASEGT. The CDR3 contains 15 residues. V lost 3 bases to trimming and J lost 5 bases, with 16 bases between them. The DNA of the CDR3 is TGTGCCAGCAGTGAGGATTGGACGTCACTTGAGACCCAGTACTTC. It encodes CASSEDWTSLETQYF.

The chain joins TRBV6-2 or TRBV6-3 to TRBJ1-2; D remains unclear. The CDR3 is 13 residues long. CDR1 is MNHEY, CDR2 SVGEGT, per germline. V lost 6 bases to trimming and J lost 6 bases, with 14 bases between them. The CDR3 protein is CASSQRLVNGYTF. CDR3 nucleotides: TGTGCCAGCAGCCAGAGACTAGTTAATGGCTACACCTTC.

This clonotype has more than one count but fewer than ten. J is TRBJ2-2 and V is TRBV6-1, with D hard to call. Trimming removed 1 base from V and 4 bases from J, with 7 bases in between. This CDR3 has 14 residues. Looked up from germline, CDR1 is MNHNS and CDR2 is SASEGT. The CDR3 here is CASSEVMVTGELFF. Written as DNA, the CDR3 is TGTGCCAGCAGTGAAGTGATGGTCACCGGGGAGCTGTTTTTT.

The chain's CDR3 is CASKGGLGNIQYF. The CDR3 coding sequence is TGTGCCAGCAAGGGGGGCCTGGGAAACATTCAGTACTTC. J is TRBJ2-4 and V is TRBV6-5, with D perhaps matching TRBD1 or TRBD2 (6 bases each). This CDR3 has 13 residues. The germline V and J ends were trimmed by 7 bases and 6 bases, with 13 bases remaining between them. CDR1 and CDR2 from the germline V gene are MNHEY and SVGAGI.

This chain uses TRBV20-1 with TRBJ1-5, with 11 bases identical to TRBD1. The CDR3 runs to 15 residues. The germline V gene has CDR1 DFQATT and CDR2 SNEGSKA (reference sequence). The junction had 11 bases not matched to a gene; V was cut back by 6 bases and J by 7 bases. CDR3 residues: CSAHPPGQGGQPQHF. The CDR3 DNA sequence: TGCAGTGCGCACCCTCCGGGACAGGGGGGCCAGCCCCAGCATTTT.

The chain links TRBV25-1 to TRBJ1-4; 8 nucleotides align to TRBD1. Germline lookup yields CDR1 MGHDK and CDR2 SYGVNS. Germline trimming cut 4 bases from V and 7 bases from J; bases unmatched to any gene: 8. The length of the CDR3 is 15 residues. CDR3 DNA: TGTGCCAGCAGTGCTTTGGACAGGGCGGGTGAAAAACTGTTTTTT. As protein: CASSALDRAGEKLFF.

This sequence joins TRBV10-3 and TRBJ1-1, with 12 bases identical to TRBD1. Per the germline V gene, CDR1 is ENHRY and CDR2 is SYGVKD. The junction had 11 bases not matched to a gene; V was cut back by 5 bases and J by 1 base. The CDR3 is made up of 18 amino acids. CDR3 bases: TGTGCCATCAGTCCTCAGATGGGACAGGGGGCGCGGAACACTGAAGCTTTCTTT. Amino acids: CAISPQMGQGARNTEAFF.

This clonotype has a handful of counts. This chain joins TRBV6-2 or TRBV6-3 and TRBJ2-1, with TRBD2 identical over 12 bases. CDR3 length: 19 residues. CDR1 MNHEY and CDR2 SVGEGT come from the germline V gene. Trimming cost V 2 bases and J 6 bases; bases outside gene matches: 14. The CDR3 coding sequence is TGTGCCAGCAGTTACCGCAAGGGACTAGCGGGCCGGGGGGCCAATGAGCAGTTCTTC. It translates to CASSYRKGLAGRGANEQFF.